The clone carrying this TCR beta chain was seen more than once but under ten times. Its target is unknown. The data were produced by immunoSEQ multiplex PCR, yet TCRdb's version contains in-frame clones alone and is incomplete. The table has about 68,000 clones, over 80% seen once. These data come from a study of OX40 agonist ivuxolimab in advanced cancers. CDR1 is SGHRS, CDR2 YFSETQ, per germline. CDR3 length: 18 residues. J lost 4 bases, V lost 3 bases, and 12 bases had no gene match. Overall study findings and caveats: On average, CD8+ T cells showed a greater number of expanded clones than CD4+.

This TCR was recovered from an adult with an advanced solid tumor such as melanoma, head and neck, liver or kidney cancer. This chain joins TRBV5-1 and TRBJ2-1; 11 nucleotides line up with TRBD2. Specimen: CD4+ or CD8+ T cells sorted from blood, collected in a trial of the OX40 agonist ivuxolimab. In DNA form, the CDR3 reads TGCGCCAGCAGCTACCGACGACCCGGGACTAGCGGATACAATGAGCAGTTCTTC. This gives the protein CASSYRRPGTSGYNEQFF.